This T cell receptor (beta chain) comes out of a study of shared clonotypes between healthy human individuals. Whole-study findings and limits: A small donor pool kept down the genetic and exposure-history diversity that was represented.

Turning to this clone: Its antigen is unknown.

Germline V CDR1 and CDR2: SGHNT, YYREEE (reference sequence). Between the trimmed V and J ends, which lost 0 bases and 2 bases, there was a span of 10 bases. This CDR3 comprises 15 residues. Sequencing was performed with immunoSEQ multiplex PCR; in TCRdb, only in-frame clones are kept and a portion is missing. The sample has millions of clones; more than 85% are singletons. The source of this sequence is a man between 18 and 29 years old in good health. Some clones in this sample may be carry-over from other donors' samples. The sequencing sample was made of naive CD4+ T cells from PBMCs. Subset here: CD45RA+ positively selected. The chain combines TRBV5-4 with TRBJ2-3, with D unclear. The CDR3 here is CASSLGGYNTDTQYF. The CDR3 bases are TGTGCCAGCAGCTTGGGTGGCTACAACACAGATACGCAGTATTTT. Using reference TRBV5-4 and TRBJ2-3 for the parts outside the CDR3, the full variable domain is ETGVTQSPTHLIKTRGQQVTLRCSSQSGHNTVSWYQQALGQGPQFIFQYYREEENGRGNFPPRFSGLQFPNYSSELNVNALELDDSALYLCASSLGGYNTDTQYFGPGTRLTVL.